This is a list of T cell receptor beta chains from one sample in a study of blood T cell repertoires in COVID-19. Sequenced by immunoSEQ multiplex PCR; TCRdb stores in-frame clones only, minus some. Altogether more than 200,000 clones are present, over 75% being singletons, with the ten largest covering roughly 10%. Sequencing was performed on peripheral blood. Receptors were obtained from a man aged 50 or older with COVID-19, enrolled during active disease. Each CDR3 is given with its conserved first and last residue. The D gene is left open where the match is weak. Expanded clones get a size class; other rows say once, few or many, or leave the size out.

v_call	clone_size	j_call	d_call	cdr3_aa
TRBV24-1	-	TRBJ2-2	TRBD2	CATSDPGLAYAGELFF
TRBV5-4	once	TRBJ2-1	TRBD1	CASSPASGQGQYNEQFF
TRBV5-1	-	TRBJ2-7	TRBD2	CASSLISGGAEQYF
TRBV7-2	-	TRBJ1-2	-	CASSDYSGGRVTGYTF
TRBV7-9	-	TRBJ2-5	TRBD2	CASSPRGGAQYQETQYF
TRBV15	-	TRBJ1-4	-	CATSRHSATNEKLFF
TRBV19	few	TRBJ2-7	TRBD2	CASSIASGGSSEQYF
TRBV5-1	-	TRBJ1-5	-	CASSLGVDSNQPQHF
TRBV7-9	-	TRBJ2-1	TRBD2	CASSLEGLAGSEQFF
TRBV3-1/TRBV3-2	few	TRBJ1-5	TRBD1	CASSQEEGGRNQPQHF
TRBV7-2	-	TRBJ2-7	TRBD2	CASSEAGGAYEQYF
TRBV19	-	TRBJ2-2	TRBD1	CASGYRDRGGTGELFF
TRBV2	few	TRBJ1-1	-	CASSDREGTEAFF
TRBV11-2	-	TRBJ1-1	TRBD1	CASSLDLQGEAFF
TRBV2	-	TRBJ1-1	-	CASSVQGNTEAFF
TRBV10-3	few	TRBJ1-5	-	CAISENRASNQPQHF
TRBV7-9	-	TRBJ1-3	-	CASSAGLGSRNTIYF
TRBV6-5	-	TRBJ1-5	TRBD1	CASGTGYDQPQHF
TRBV29-1	once	TRBJ1-1	-	CSVGETQSNTEAFF
TRBV27	-	TRBJ2-1	TRBD2	CASSSSGRGMGSYNEQFF
TRBV10-2	once	TRBJ1-5	-	CASGPGGVNQPQHF
TRBV30	-	TRBJ2-1	-	CAWAKADSYNEQFF